This T cell receptor beta chain was found in a study of early T cells in non-severe SARS-CoV-2 infection. Study overall: Chains were unpaired, as sequencing was done on bulk RNA from unsorted whole blood.

TCRdb reanalysed the 5' RACE reads using MiXCR and keeps one entry per CDR3 protein. The repertoire holds about 32,000 distinct CDR3 sequences, with roughly 9.3% as singletons. This clonotype was seen repeatedly, ten times or more. Germline CDR1 is SGDLS and CDR2 is YYNGEE. This CDR3 has 14 residues. The germline V and J ends were trimmed by 6 bases and 0 bases, with 9 bases remaining between them. The source material was whole blood. This chain uses TRBV9 with TRBJ1-4; D is unresolved. The TCR sequence derives from an adult who was a healthcare worker with PCR-confirmed SARS-CoV-2 infection or an uninfected control (not recorded which). The CDR3 DNA sequence: TGTGCCAGCACGCGGGGAGCAACTAATGAAAAACTGTTTTTT. The encoded protein is CASTRGATNEKLFF.